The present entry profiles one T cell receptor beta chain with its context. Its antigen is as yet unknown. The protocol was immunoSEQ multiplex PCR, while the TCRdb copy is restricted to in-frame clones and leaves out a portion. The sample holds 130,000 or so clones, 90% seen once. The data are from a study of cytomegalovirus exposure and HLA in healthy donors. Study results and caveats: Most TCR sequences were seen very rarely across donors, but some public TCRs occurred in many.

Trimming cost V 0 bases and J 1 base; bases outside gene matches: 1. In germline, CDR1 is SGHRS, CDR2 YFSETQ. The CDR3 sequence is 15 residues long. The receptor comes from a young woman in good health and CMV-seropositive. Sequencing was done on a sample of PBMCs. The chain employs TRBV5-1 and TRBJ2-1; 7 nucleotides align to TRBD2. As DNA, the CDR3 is TGCGCCAGCAGCTTGGGTAGCGGGTCCTACAATGAGCAGTTCTTC. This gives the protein CASSLGSGSYNEQFF.